Listed below are T cell receptor beta chains from one sample, sequenced in a study of Graves' ophthalmopathy and Graves' hyperthyroidism. TCRdb re-called the multiplex PCR reads through MiXCR, storing one row per CDR3 protein. The table includes some 350,000 distinct CDR3 sequences, roughly a sixth detected once. Sequencing input: peripheral blood. These receptor sequences come from an adult woman with stable Graves' hyperthyroidism. Each CDR3 is given without its conserved first and last residue.

V gene,J gene,CDR3 protein
TRBV4-1,TRBJ2-5,ASSQVQGARVETQY
TRBV9,TRBJ2-5,ASSVVGQRGETQY
TRBV6-1,TRBJ1-5,ASSAGPAVNQPQH
TRBV19,TRBJ2-4,ASKEQGGTKNIQY
TRBV28,TRBJ2-7,ASSFRADVPYEQY
TRBV20-1,TRBJ1-5,SASNSRTGDSNQPQH
TRBV9,TRBJ1-2,ASREATVGYGYT
TRBV20-1,TRBJ2-7,SARDQASASYEQY
TRBV10-3,TRBJ1-5,AISETPGYSNQPQH
TRBV5-6,TRBJ2-4,ASSSRGRENIQY
TRBV27,TRBJ2-7,ASSPSPGLSYEQY
TRBV7-9,TRBJ1-1,ASSPRRIGQGWNTEAF
TRBV6-5,TRBJ1-2,ASSYSGVHYGYT
TRBV25-1,TRBJ1-6,ASSVGSPLH
TRBV15,TRBJ2-5,ATSRSPSEREGTQY
TRBV29-1,TRBJ2-7,SVEGRGFYEQY
TRBV24-1,TRBJ2-5,ATSRGETQY
TRBV5-5,TRBJ1-1,ASSKLRGADTEAF
TRBV12-3/TRBV12-4,TRBJ1-1,ASSFQENTEAF
TRBV11-2,TRBJ2-5,ASGKGGGQETQY
TRBV6-2/TRBV6-3,TRBJ2-7,ASSYRTPDEQY
TRBV12-3/TRBV12-4,TRBJ1-6,ASTNGPNWSPLH
TRBV12-3/TRBV12-4,TRBJ1-2,ASRNRGGSYGYT
TRBV20-1,TRBJ2-7,SASSFPGEQY
TRBV12-3/TRBV12-4,TRBJ2-7,ASSPGPGPGEQY
TRBV6-2/TRBV6-3,TRBJ1-6,ASTGQEYSPLH
TRBV12-5,TRBJ1-5,ASGLETGVYGPQH
TRBV29-1,TRBJ1-1,SVAQGGTEAF
TRBV20-1,TRBJ2-7,SARARGGLKQY
TRBV6-1,TRBJ2-7,ASSDLQGEGWNEQY
TRBV7-8,TRBJ2-5,ASSLVPGLAGGPETQY
TRBV2,TRBJ1-5,ASSESRSNQPQH
TRBV6-1,TRBJ1-2,ASTKMGNIGYT
TRBV19,TRBJ1-5,ASSDRQPQH
TRBV6-1,TRBJ2-7,ASRGGPTPPYEQY
TRBV2,TRBJ2-4,ASSERASGILAKNIKY
TRBV15,TRBJ2-5,ATSRAGTGYQETQY
TRBV6-1,TRBJ1-1,ASSEGYGAF
TRBV6-5,TRBJ2-7,ASRWTGGYEQY
TRBV20-1,TRBJ1-2,SARGTDRAFGGYT
TRBV4-3,TRBJ1-3,ASSQGGKGDARRSSGNTIY
TRBV6-5,TRBJ2-7,ASCLGATYEQY
TRBV5-1,TRBJ2-7,ASSLALTGTEQY
TRBV2,TRBJ2-7,ASRQAGAGEY
TRBV30,TRBJ1-1,AWSALGQSNTEAF
TRBV9,TRBJ2-3,ASSVAPIDTQY
TRBV28,TRBJ2-7,ASSLGRGRPGEQY
TRBV6-1,TRBJ2-3,ASLSADTQY
TRBV27,TRBJ1-1,ASSPGYNTEAF
TRBV19,TRBJ2-3,ASTASGSTDTQY
TRBV12-5,TRBJ1-5,ASGLAHTRQHSNQPQH
TRBV9,TRBJ2-2,ASSQGQTNTGELF
TRBV6-1,TRBJ1-3,ASSERGTRLAGNTIY
TRBV5-6,TRBJ2-4,ASSLASGLKNIQY
TRBV12-3/TRBV12-4,TRBJ1-6,ASSQTGSGSPLH
TRBV29-1,TRBJ2-7,SVNGVYEQY